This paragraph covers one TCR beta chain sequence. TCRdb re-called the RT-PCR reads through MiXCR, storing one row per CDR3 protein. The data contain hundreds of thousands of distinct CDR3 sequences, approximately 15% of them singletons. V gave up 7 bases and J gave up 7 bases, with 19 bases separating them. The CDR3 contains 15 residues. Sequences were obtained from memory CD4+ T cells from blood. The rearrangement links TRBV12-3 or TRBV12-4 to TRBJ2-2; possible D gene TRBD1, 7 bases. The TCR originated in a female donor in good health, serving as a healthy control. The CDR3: CASIQGQGGGGELFF. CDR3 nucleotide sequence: TGTGCCAGCATACAAGGGCAGGGGGGAGGCGGGGAGCTGTTTTTT.